This T cell receptor (beta chain) was recovered during a study of vaccination effects on CD4 cells after COVID-19. Some clones are missing from TCRdb's copy, which holds only in-frame ones; the method was immunoSEQ multiplex PCR. Among tens of thousands of clones, 82% were seen once, and the ten largest hold around 1.5%. Expansion with viral peptide pools was applied to antigen-specific CD4+ T cells by the ViraFEST assay prior to sequencing. Cultured cells yielded isolated CD4+ T cells after 10 days. Two doses of BNT162b2 or mRNA-1273 vaccine were administered to participants. Concerning this clone itself: The antigen is unknown.

The sequences come from CD4+ T cells from PBMCs cultured with HCoV-NL63 spike peptides, collected after COVID-19 vaccination. The sequence was collected from a human donor who received a COVID-19 vaccine. Some clones in this sample may be carry-over from other donors' samples.

In DNA, the CDR3 is TGTGCCAGAAGCATAAAGCCGGGACAGCTCACCCCCTACGAGCAGTACGTC. As protein: CARSIKPGQLTPYEQYV. This sequence joins TRBV5-3 and TRBJ2-7; 7 positions agree with TRBD1. TRBV5-3 falls under the ORF class, with uncertain function. The CDR3 totals 17 residues. Losses at the gene ends were 4 bases for V and 2 bases for J; bases not matched to a gene: 15.